The 9 T cell receptor beta chains below were found in one sample sequenced in a study of blood T cell repertoires in COVID-19. TCRdb keeps only in-frame clones here, not all; method: immunoSEQ multiplex PCR. The data hold about 250,000 clones, with 70% to 90% observed a single time. Input material: peripheral blood. These receptors came from a woman in her 30s with COVID-19, enrolled during active disease.

The rearrangement links TRBV6-2 or TRBV6-3 to TRBJ1-2; D uncertain. Germline lookup yields CDR1 MNHEY and CDR2 SVGEGT. Trimming took 2 bases from V and 2 from J, leaving 6 bases between them. This CDR3 is built from 13 residues. CDR3 sequence reads: CASSYDTNYGYTF. In DNA, the CDR3 is TGTGCCAGCAGTTACGACACCAACTATGGCTACACCTTC.

The V gene is TRBV4-1, the J gene TRBJ2-5; 9 bases line up with TRBD2. CDR1 is MGHRA and CDR2 is YSYEKL in the germline V gene. The CDR3 covers 19 residues. J was trimmed by 1 base and V by 4 bases; bases with no gene match: 16. The CDR3 is CASSPRVIAGVKLQETQYF. The CDR3 coding sequence is TGCGCCAGCAGCCCGAGGGTAATAGCGGGAGTTAAGCTCCAAGAGACCCAGTACTTC.

This chain connects TRBV5-8 to TRBJ2-7, with D possibly matching TRBD1 (5 bases). Germline CDR1 reads SGHTS; CDR2 reads YDEGEE. V lost 3 bases and J 4 bases, leaving 14 bases between the germline ends. The length of the CDR3 is 14 residues. Here the CDR3 DNA reads TGTGCCAGCAGCTCCCCCACATCAGGGTACGAGCAGTACGTC. This encodes CASSSPTSGYEQYV.

V gene TRBV7-2 combines with J gene TRBJ2-5, with 9 bases matching TRBD2. The V segment lost 3 bases and the J segment 2 bases; nucleotides outside the gene matches: 4. The CDR3 loop spans 15 amino acids. Germline V CDR1 and CDR2: SGHTA, FQGNSA. CDR3 bases: TGTGCCAGCAGCTTCCAGGCGGGGGGGCAAGAGACCCAGTACTTC. Translated, it gives CASSFQAGGQETQYF.

The CDR3 DNA sequence: TGTGCCAGCAGTGTTTACAGGAGTAACACTGAAGCTTTCTTT. Its translation is CASSVYRSNTEAFF. This rearrangement joins TRBV2 to TRBJ1-1; D may be TRBD1 (5 bases). The CDR3 contains 14 residues. V was cut by 4 bases and J by 2 bases, with 11 bases left in between. Germline CDR1 SNHLY, CDR2 FYNNEI.

The chain carries TRBV4-3 and TRBJ1-3, with a possible D match to TRBD1 (6 bases). V lost 2 bases to trimming and J lost 0 bases, with 29 bases between them. CDR1 LGHNA and CDR2 YSLEER come from the germline V gene. The CDR3 runs 22 residues. The CDR3 loop reads CASSQYQARGLKGGSSGNTIYF. In nucleotides, the CDR3 is TGCGCCAGCAGCCAATATCAGGCTAGGGGGTTAAAAGGTGGGAGCTCTGGAAACACCATATATTTT.

To note about this clone: Germline is not matched at one junction end, which may reflect a read error. The chain couples TRBV7-7 to TRBJ2-3; no firm D call. This CDR3 is built from 15 residues. CDR1 is SSHAT and CDR2 is FNYEAQ in the germline V gene (reference sequence). For the CDR3, the DNA is TGTGCTAGCAGCTTACGTTCCGAGAGCACAGATACGCAGTATTTT. It encodes CASSLRSESTDTQYF.

This chain uses TRBV7-2 with TRBJ2-5, with 7 positions matching TRBD1. Per the germline V gene, CDR1 is SGHTA and CDR2 is FQGNSA. With V trimmed by 7 bases and J by 1 base, 6 bases remained unmatched. This CDR3 region has 14 residues. This CDR3 reads CASKTAGGQETQYF. For the CDR3, the DNA is TGTGCCAGCAAAACGGCAGGGGGCCAAGAGACCCAGTACTTC.

V is TRBV11-2 and J is TRBJ2-7; no definite D call. There are 15 residues in the CDR3. Germline loops: CDR1 SGHAT, CDR2 FQNNGV. V lost 1 base and J 3 bases, leaving 13 bases between the germline ends. The CDR3 protein is CASSLGAAGYYEQYF. Here the CDR3 DNA reads TGTGCCAGCAGCTTAGGGGCAGCTGGTTACTACGAGCAGTACTTC.